This TCR beta chain stems from a study of OX40 agonist ivuxolimab in advanced cancers. Study as a whole: Among those enrolled, mean age was 60 years (range roughly 23 to 85) and about 82% were male.

For this clone: What it recognizes is unknown.

Sequencing was performed with immunoSEQ multiplex PCR; in TCRdb, only in-frame clones are kept and a portion is missing. The data show more than 45,000 clones, with roughly 90% seen just once and over 6% held by the top ten. This CDR3 region has 19 residues. CDR1 and CDR2 (germline): SGHAT, FQNNGV. Trimming cost V 5 bases and J 5 bases; bases outside gene matches: 14. General study points: CD4+ and CD8+ blood T cells expanded clonally by week 6 at 0.1 to 3.0 mg/kg. Low normalized T-cell clonal expansion was also seen in some nonresponders.

This TCR derives from an adult with an advanced solid tumor such as melanoma, head and neck, liver or kidney cancer. The rearrangement joins TRBV11-2 to TRBJ2-5; TRBD2 agrees at 16 bases. The sample consisted of CD4+ or CD8+ T cells sorted from blood, taken in a trial of the OX40 agonist ivuxolimab. CDR3 protein: CASSHHPGLAGGVRETQYF. The CDR3 DNA follows: TGTGCCAGCAGCCACCACCCGGGACTAGCGGGAGGGGTACGGGAGACCCAGTACTTC. Full variable domain (rest looked up from reference TRBV11-2 and TRBJ2-5): EAGVAQSPRYKIIEKRQSVAFWCNPISGHATLYWYQQILGQGPKLLIQFQNNGVVDDSQLPKDRFSAERLKGVDSTLKIQPAKLEDSAVYLCASSHHPGLAGGVRETQYFGPGTRLLVL.